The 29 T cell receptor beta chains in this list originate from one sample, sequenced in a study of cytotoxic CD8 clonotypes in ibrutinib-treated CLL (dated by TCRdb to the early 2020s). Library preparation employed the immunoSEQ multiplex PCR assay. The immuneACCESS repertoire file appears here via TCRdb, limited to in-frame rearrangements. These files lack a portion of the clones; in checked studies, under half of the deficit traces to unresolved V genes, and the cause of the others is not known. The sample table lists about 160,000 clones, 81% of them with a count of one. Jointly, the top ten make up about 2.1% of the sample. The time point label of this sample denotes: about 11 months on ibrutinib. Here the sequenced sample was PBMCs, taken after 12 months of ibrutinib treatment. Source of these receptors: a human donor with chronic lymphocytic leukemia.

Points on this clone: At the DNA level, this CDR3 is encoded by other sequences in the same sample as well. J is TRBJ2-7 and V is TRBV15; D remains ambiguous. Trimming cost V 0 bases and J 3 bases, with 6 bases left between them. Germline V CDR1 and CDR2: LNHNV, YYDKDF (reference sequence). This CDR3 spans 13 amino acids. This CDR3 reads CATSRDRSYEQYF. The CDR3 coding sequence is TGTGCCACCAGCAGAGATAGAAGCTACGAGCAGTACTTC. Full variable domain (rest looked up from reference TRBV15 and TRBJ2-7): DAMVIQNPRYQVTQFGKPVTLSCSQTLNHNVMYWYQQKSSQAPKLLFHYYDKDFNNEADTPDNFQSRRPNTSFCFLDIRSPGLGDTAMYLCATSRDRSYEQYFGPGTRLTVT.

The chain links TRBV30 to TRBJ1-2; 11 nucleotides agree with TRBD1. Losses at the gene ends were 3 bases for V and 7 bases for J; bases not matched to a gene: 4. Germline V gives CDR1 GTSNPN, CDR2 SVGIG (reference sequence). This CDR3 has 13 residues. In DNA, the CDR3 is TGTGCCTGGAGAGCCGGGACAGGGGGTGGCTACACCTTC. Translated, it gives CAWRAGTGGGYTF.

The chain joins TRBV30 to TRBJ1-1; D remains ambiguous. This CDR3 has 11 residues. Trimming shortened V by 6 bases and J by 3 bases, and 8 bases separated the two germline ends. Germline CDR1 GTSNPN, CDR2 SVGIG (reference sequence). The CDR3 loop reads CACSGYTEAFF. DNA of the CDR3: TGTGCCTGCTCGGGGTACACTGAAGCTTTCTTT. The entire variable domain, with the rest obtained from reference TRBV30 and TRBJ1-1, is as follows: SQTIHQWPATLVQPVGSPLSLECTVEGTSNPNLYWYRQAAGRGLQLLFYSVGIGQISSEVPQNLSASRPQDRQFILSSKKLLLSDSGFYLCACSGYTEAFFGQGTRLTVV.

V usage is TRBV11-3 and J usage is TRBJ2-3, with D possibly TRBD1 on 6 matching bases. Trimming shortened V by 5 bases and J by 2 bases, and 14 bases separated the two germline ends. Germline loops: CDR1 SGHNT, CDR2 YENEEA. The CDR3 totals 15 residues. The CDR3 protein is CASSVQGRDTDTQYF. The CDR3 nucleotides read TGTGCCAGCAGCGTACAGGGTAGGGACACAGATACGCAGTATTTT. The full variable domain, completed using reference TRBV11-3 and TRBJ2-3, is EAGVVQSPRYKIIEKKQPVAFWCNPISGHNTLYWYLQNLGQGPELLIRYENEEAVDDSQLPKDRFSAERLKGVDSTLKIQPAELGDSAVYLCASSVQGRDTDTQYFGPGTRLTVL.

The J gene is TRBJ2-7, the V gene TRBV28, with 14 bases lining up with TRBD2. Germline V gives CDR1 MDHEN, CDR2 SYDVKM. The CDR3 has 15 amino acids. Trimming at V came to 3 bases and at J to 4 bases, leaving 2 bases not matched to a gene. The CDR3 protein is CASSLTSGRVYEQYF. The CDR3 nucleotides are TGTGCCAGCAGTTTGACTAGCGGGAGGGTGTACGAGCAGTACTTC.

CDR3 sequence (DNA): TGCGCCAGCAGCCAAGATGGAGCGGGGGGCGACGATGAGCAGTTCTTC. Translating gives CASSQDGAGGDDEQFF. The chain links TRBV4-3 to TRBJ2-1, with 9 bases aligning to TRBD2. Germline CDR1 and CDR2: LGHNA and YSLEER. The CDR3 spans 16 residues. The V gene end was trimmed by 0 bases and the J gene end by 8 bases; junction bases not matched to a gene: 8.

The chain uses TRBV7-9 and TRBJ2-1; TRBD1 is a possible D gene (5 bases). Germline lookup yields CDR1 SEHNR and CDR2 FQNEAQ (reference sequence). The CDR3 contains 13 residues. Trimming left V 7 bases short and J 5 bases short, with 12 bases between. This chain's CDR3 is CASTETADNEQFF. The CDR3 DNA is TGTGCCAGCACCGAGACAGCCGACAATGAGCAGTTCTTC. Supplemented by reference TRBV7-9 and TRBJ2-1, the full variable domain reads DTGVSQNPRHKITKRGQNVTFRCDPISEHNRLYWYRQTLGQGPEFLTYFQNEAQLEKSRLLSDRFSAERPKGSFSTLEIQRTEQGDSAMYLCASTETADNEQFFGPGTRLTVL.

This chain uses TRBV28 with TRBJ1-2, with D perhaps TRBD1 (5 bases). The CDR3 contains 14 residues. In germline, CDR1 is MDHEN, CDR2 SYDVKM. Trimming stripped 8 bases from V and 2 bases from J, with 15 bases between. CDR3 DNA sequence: TGTGCCAGCCTAGGGACCACAGAGAACTATGGCTACACCTTC. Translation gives CASLGTTENYGYTF.

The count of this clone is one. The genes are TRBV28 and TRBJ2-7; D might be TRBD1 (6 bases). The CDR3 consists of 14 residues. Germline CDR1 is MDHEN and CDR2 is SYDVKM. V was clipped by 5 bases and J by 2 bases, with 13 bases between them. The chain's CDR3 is CASSVWTDTYEQYF. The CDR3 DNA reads TGTGCCAGCAGTGTTTGGACAGACACCTACGAGCAGTACTTC.

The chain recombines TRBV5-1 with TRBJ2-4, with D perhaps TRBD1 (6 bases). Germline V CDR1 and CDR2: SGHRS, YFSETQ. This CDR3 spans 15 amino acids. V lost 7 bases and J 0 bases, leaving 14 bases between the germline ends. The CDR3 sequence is CASSEGGKAKNIQYF. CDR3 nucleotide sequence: TGCGCCAGCTCGGAAGGGGGTAAAGCCAAAAACATTCAGTACTTC.

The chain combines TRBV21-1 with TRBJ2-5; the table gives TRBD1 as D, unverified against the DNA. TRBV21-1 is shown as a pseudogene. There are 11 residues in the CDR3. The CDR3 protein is CASSKQGAQYF. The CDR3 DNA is TGTGCCAGCAGCAAACAGGGGGCTCAGTACTTC.

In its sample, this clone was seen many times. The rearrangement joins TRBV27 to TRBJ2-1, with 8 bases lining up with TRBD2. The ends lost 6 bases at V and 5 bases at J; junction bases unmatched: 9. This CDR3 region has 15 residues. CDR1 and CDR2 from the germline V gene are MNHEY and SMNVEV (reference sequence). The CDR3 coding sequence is TGTGCCAGCAGCCCTGTTGGTAGCGGGAACAATGAGCAGTTCTTC. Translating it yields CASSPVGSGNNEQFF.

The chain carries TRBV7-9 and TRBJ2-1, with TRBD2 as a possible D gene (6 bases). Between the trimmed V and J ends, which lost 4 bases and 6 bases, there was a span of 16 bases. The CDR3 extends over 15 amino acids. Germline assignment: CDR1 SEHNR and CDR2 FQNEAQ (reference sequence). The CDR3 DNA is TGTGCCAGCAGCTCTCCGGGACTCGAGGCCAATGAGCAGTTCTTC. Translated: CASSSPGLEANEQFF.

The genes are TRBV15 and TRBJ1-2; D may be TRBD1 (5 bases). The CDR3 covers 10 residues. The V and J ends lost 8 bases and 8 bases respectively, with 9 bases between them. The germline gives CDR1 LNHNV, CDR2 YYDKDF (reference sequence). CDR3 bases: TGTGCCACCTTCGGGGGAGGCTACACCTTC. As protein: CATFGGGYTF.

The chain's CDR3 is CASSPLAEPMYSKNIQYF. The CDR3 nucleotides are TGCGCCAGCAGCCCCCTAGCCGAGCCTATGTACTCCAAAAACATTCAGTACTTC. The rearrangement joins TRBV4-1 to TRBJ2-4; possibly TRBD2 for D (5 bases). V was cut by 4 bases and J by 2 bases, with 21 bases left in between. The CDR3 length is 18 residues. Germline assignment: CDR1 MGHRA and CDR2 YSYEKL.

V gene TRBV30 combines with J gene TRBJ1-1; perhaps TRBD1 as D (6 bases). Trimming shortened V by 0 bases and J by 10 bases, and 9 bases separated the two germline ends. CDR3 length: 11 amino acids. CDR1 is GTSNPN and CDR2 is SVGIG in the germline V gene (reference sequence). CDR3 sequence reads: CAWSVRGGAFF. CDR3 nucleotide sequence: TGTGCCTGGAGTGTTCGAGGGGGAGCTTTCTTT. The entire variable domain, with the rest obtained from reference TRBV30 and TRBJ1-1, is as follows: SQTIHQWPATLVQPVGSPLSLECTVEGTSNPNLYWYRQAAGRGLQLLFYSVGIGQISSEVPQNLSASRPQDRQFILSSKKLLLSDSGFYLCAWSVRGGAFFGQGTRLTVV.

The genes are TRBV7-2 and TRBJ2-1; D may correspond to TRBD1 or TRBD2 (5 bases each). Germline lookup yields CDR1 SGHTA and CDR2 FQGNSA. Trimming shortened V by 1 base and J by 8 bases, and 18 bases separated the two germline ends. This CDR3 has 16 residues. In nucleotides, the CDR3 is TGTGCCAGCAGCTTAGTTTCCGTTGCTGAGGGGCATGAGCAGTTCTTC. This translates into CASSLVSVAEGHEQFF.

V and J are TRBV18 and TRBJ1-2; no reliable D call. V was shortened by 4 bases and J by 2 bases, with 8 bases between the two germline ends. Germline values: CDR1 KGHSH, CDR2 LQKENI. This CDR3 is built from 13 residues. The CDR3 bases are TGTGCCAGCTCACTTCAGGCGAACTATGGCTACACCTTC. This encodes CASSLQANYGYTF.

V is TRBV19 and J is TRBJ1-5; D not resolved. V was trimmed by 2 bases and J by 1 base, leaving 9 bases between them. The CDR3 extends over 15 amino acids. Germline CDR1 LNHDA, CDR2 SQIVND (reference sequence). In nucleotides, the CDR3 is TGTGCCAGTAGTATAACCCGACGGAGCAATCAGCCCCAGCATTTT. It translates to CASSITRRSNQPQHF.

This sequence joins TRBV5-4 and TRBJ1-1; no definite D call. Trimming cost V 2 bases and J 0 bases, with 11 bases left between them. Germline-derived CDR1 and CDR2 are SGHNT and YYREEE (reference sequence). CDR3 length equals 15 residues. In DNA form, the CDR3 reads TGTGCCAGCAGCTTAGGCGGACGGATGAACACTGAAGCTTTCTTT. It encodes CASSLGGRMNTEAFF.

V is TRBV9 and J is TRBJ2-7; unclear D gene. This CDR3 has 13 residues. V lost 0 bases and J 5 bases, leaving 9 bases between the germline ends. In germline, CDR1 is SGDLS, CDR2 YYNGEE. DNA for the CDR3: TGTGCCAGCAGCGTAGGGAGATCCCACGAGCAGTACTTC. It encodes CASSVGRSHEQYF. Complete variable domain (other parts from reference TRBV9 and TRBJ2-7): DSGVTQTPKHLITATGQRVTLRCSPRSGDLSVYWYQQSLDQGLQFLIQYYNGEERAKGNILERFSAQQFPDLHSELNLSSLELGDSALYFCASSVGRSHEQYFGPGTRLTVT.

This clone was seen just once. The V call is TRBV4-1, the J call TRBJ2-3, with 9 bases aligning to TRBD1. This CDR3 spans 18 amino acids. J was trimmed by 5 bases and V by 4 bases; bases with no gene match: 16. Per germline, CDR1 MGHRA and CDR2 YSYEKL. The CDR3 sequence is CASSPVVKHRGREDTQYF. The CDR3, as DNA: TGCGCCAGCAGCCCGGTCGTGAAGCACAGGGGGCGGGAAGATACGCAGTATTTT.

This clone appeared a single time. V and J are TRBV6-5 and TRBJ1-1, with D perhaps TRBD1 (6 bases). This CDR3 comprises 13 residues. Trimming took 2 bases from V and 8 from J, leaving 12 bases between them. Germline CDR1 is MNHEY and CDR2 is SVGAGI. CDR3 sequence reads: CASSYRGGTEAFF. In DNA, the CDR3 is TGTGCCAGCAGTTACCGGGGGGGGACAGAAGCTTTCTTT.

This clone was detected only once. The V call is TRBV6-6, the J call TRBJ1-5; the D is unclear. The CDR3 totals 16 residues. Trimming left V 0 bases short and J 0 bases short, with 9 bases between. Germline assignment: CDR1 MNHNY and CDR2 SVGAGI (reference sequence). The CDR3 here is CASSYSIGYSNQPQHF. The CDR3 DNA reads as TGTGCCAGCAGTTACTCGATAGGTTATAGCAATCAGCCCCAGCATTTT.

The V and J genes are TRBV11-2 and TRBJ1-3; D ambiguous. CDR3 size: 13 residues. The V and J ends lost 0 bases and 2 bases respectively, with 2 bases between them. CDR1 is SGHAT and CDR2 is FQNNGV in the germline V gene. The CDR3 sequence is CASSLETGNTIYF. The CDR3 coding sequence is TGTGCCAGCAGCTTAGAAACTGGAAACACCATATATTTT.

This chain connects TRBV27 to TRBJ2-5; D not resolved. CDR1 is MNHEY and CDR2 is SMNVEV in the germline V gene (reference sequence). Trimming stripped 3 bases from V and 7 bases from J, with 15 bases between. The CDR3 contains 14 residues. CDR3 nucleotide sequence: TGTGCCAGCAGTTTGTCCCTCGACCCGGGGACCCAGTACTTC. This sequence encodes CASSLSLDPGTQYF.

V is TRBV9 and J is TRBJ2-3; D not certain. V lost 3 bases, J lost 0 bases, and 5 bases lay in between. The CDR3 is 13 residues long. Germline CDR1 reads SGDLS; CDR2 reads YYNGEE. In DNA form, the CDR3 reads TGTGCCAGCAGCGGTGACAGCACAGATACGCAGTATTTT. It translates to CASSGDSTDTQYF.

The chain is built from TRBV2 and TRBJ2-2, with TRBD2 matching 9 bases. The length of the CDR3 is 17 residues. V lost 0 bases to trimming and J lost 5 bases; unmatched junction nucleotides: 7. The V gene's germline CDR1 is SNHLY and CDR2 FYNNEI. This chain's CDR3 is CASSEALPAGGTGELFF. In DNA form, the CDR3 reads TGTGCCAGCAGTGAAGCGCTTCCAGCGGGGGGAACCGGGGAGCTGTTTTTT.

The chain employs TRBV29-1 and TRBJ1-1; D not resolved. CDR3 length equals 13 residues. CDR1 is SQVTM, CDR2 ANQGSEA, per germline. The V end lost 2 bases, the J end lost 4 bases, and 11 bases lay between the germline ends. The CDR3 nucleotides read TGCAGCGTTGAAAACAGACGGGGCACTGAAGCTTTCTTT. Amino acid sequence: CSVENRRGTEAFF.